This TCR beta chain appears in the sequencing data of a study of CD8 T cells in ankylosing spondylitis. V shed 0 bases and J shed 0 bases, with 8 bases lying between them. Looked up from germline, CDR1 is LNHNV and CDR2 is YYDKDF (reference sequence). The CDR3 loop spans 16 amino acids. This clonotype was picked up a small number of times. Its antigen is not known. General study points: Disease-linked clones reportedly showed significant enrichment in matched ankylosing spondylitis synovial fluid. A number of the motif variants had already been described in reactive arthritis synovial fluid and blood.

Quantitative 5'-RACE with molecular barcodes was used to make the TCR beta libraries. TCRdb re-analysed the 5' RACE reads in MiXCR, keeping a single row per CDR3 protein. The sample has around 300,000 distinct CDR3 sequences; roughly 20% are singletons. The TCR was taken from a female donor with ankylosing spondylitis or in good health (not recorded which). Sequencing input: blood, either unsorted or a sorted T cell fraction (not recorded which). The genes are TRBV15 and TRBJ2-2; D possibly corresponds to TRBD2 (6 bases). Here the CDR3 DNA reads TGTGCCACCAGCAGAGAGGCGGGATCGAACACCGGGGAGCTGTTTTTT. It yields the protein CATSREAGSNTGELFF.